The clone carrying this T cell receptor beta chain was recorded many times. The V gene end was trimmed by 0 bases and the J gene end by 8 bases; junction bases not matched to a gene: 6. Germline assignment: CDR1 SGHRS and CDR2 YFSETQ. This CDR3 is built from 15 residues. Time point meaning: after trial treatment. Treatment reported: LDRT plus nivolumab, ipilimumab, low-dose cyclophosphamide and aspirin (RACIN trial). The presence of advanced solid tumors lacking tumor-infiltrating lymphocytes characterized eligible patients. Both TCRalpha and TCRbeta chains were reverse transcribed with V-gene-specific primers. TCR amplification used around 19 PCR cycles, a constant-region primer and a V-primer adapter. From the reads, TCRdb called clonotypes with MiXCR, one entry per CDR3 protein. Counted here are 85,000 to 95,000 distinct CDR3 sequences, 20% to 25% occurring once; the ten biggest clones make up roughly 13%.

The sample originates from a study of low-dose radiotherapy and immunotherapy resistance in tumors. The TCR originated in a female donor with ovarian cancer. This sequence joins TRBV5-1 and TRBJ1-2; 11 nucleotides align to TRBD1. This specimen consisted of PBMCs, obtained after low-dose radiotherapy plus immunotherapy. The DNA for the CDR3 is TGCGCCAGCAGCTTGGATCGGACAGGGGGCTTAGGCTACACCTTC. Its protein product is CASSLDRTGGLGYTF.